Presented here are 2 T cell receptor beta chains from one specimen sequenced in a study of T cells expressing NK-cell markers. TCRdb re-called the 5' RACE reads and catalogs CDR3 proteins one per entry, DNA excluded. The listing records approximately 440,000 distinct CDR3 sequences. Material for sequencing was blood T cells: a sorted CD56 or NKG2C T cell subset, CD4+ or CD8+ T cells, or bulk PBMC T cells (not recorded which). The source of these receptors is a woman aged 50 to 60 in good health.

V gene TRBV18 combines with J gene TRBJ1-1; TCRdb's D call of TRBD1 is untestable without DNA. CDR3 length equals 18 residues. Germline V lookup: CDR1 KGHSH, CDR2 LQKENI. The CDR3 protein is CASSSLGQGAFRNTEAFF.

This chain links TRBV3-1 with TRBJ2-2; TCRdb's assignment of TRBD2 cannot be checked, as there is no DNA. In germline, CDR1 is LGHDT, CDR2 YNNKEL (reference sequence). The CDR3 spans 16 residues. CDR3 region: CASSLGTSGHTGELFF.